These T cell receptor beta chains were read from a single sample in a study of T cell responses to AZD1222 COVID-19 vaccine. The protocol was immunoSEQ multiplex PCR, while the TCRdb copy is restricted to in-frame clones and leaves out a portion. Seen here are about 190,000 clones, approximately 92% observed once, and the top ten hold 1% to 1.5%. The sequencing here drew on peripheral blood, taken on day 0 of AZD1222 vaccination. These TCRs come from an adult in good health. Both conserved end residues are part of each CDR3. The D gene is left open where the match is weak. Rows give clone size only sometimes, using once, few, many, or a class for an expanded clone.

CASSRTGKGYEQYF	TGTGCCAGCAGTAGGACAGGGAAAGGCTACGAGCAGTACTTC	TRBV2	TRBD1	few	TRBJ2-7
CASSLVGGYTF	TGTGCCAGCAGCTTGGTGGGCGGCTACACCTTC	TRBV5-6	-	-	TRBJ1-2
CASSLPQTAYGYTF	TGTGCCAGCAGTTTGCCCCAAACCGCATATGGCTACACCTTC	TRBV28	-	-	TRBJ1-2
CASSLQDGEQYF	TGTGCCAGCAGCCTACAGGACGGGGAGCAGTACTTC	TRBV3-1/TRBV3-2	-	once	TRBJ2-7
CASSYGEYTEAFF	TGTGCCAGCAGTTACGGCGAGTACACTGAAGCTTTCTTT	TRBV6-2/TRBV6-3	-	-	TRBJ1-1
CASLMGDTEAFF	TGTGCCAGCCTTATGGGGGACACTGAAGCTTTCTTT	TRBV2	-	-	TRBJ1-1
CASMDYSNQPQHF	TGTGCCAGCATGGACTATAGCAATCAGCCCCAGCATTTT	TRBV28	-	-	TRBJ1-5
CASSAGQGSQPQHF	TGTGCCAGCAGCGCTGGACAGGGGTCTCAGCCCCAGCATTTT	TRBV9	TRBD1	-	TRBJ1-5
CASSPGRATLPYGYTF	TGTGCCAGCAGCCCGGGCCGGGCGACCTTACCGTATGGCTACACCTTC	TRBV9	-	-	TRBJ1-2
CASSSGQVGSYTF	TGTGCCAGCAGCAGCGGACAGGTGGGGAGCTACACCTTC	TRBV12-3/TRBV12-4	TRBD1	-	TRBJ1-2
CSVGEGTRETQYF	TGCAGCGTCGGAGAAGGGACTAGAGAGACCCAGTACTTC	TRBV29-1	TRBD2	-	TRBJ2-5
CASSVGRGNSPLHF	TGTGCCAGCAGCGTAGGCAGGGGTAATTCACCCCTCCACTTT	TRBV9	-	-	TRBJ1-6
CASSSGTGVVNSPLHF	TGTGCCAGCTCGTCCGGGACAGGGGTCGTTAATTCACCCCTCCACTTT	TRBV18	TRBD1	-	TRBJ1-6
CASSLGLMNTEAFF	TGTGCCAGCAGCCTGGGACTGATGAACACTGAAGCTTTCTTT	TRBV7-6	-	-	TRBJ1-1
CASSLDRLSSYNSPLHF	TGCGCCAGCAGCTTGGATCGCCTGAGCTCCTATAATTCACCCCTCCACTTT	TRBV5-1	-	-	TRBJ1-6
CASSRFMGPNEKLFF	TGTGCCAGTAGTCGATTCATGGGCCCGAATGAAAAACTGTTTTTT	TRBV19	-	-	TRBJ1-4
CASSDSGAYNEQFF	TGTGCCAGCAGTGATAGCGGGGCCTACAATGAGCAGTTCTTC	TRBV2	TRBD2	-	TRBJ2-1
CASSQDWQGFYEQYF	TGTGCCAGCAGCCAAGATTGGCAGGGGTTCTACGAGCAGTACTTC	TRBV4-2	-	-	TRBJ2-7
CASSPRVGTEAFF	TGTGCCAGCTCACCACGCGTGGGGACTGAAGCTTTCTTT	TRBV18	-	-	TRBJ1-1
CAWSVRDGGQFTGELFF	TGTGCCTGGAGTGTACGAGATGGAGGACAGTTCACCGGGGAGCTGTTTTTT	TRBV30	-	-	TRBJ2-2
CSARGDQPQHF	TGCAGTGCTAGAGGGGATCAGCCCCAGCATTTT	TRBV20-1	-	-	TRBJ1-5
CASSLGQGATEAFF	TGTGCCAGCAGCTTAGGGCAGGGGGCCACTGAAGCTTTCTTT	TRBV11-2	TRBD1	-	TRBJ1-1
CAISGQGTGDGYTF	TGTGCCATCAGTGGCCAAGGGACAGGGGATGGCTACACCTTC	TRBV10-3	TRBD1	-	TRBJ1-2
CASSRYTSGGGEQFF	TGTGCCAGCAGTCGCTACACTAGCGGGGGGGGTGAGCAGTTCTTC	TRBV6-2/TRBV6-3	TRBD2	-	TRBJ2-1
CASSAGGSSYNSPLHF	TGTGCCAGCAGCGCAGGGGGGAGCTCCTATAATTCACCCCTCCACTTT	TRBV9	TRBD1	-	TRBJ1-6
CASSSGQGRAETQYF	TGTGCCAGCAGCTCCGGACAGGGAAGGGCAGAGACCCAGTACTTC	TRBV9	TRBD1	-	TRBJ2-5
CATSDLDYGYTF	TGTGCCACCAGTGATTTGGACTATGGCTACACCTTC	TRBV24-1	-	-	TRBJ1-2
CAIIPAGGPGGELFF	TGTGCCATCATCCCAGCGGGGGGGCCCGGCGGGGAGCTGTTTTTT	TRBV10-3	TRBD2	once	TRBJ2-2
CASSLGTGPEAFF	TGTGCCAGCAGCCTGGGGACAGGCCCTGAAGCTTTCTTT	TRBV5-4	TRBD1	-	TRBJ1-1
CASSLADRVSGNTIYF	TGCGCCAGCAGCTTGGCGGACAGGGTCTCTGGAAACACCATATATTTT	TRBV5-1	TRBD1	-	TRBJ1-3
CASSLLGSRQPQHF	TGTGCCAGCAGTTTATTGGGCTCTCGTCAGCCCCAGCATTTT	TRBV27	-	-	TRBJ1-5
CASSQAVGAYSPLHF	TGTGCCAGCAGCCAAGCCGTGGGGGCCTATTCACCCCTCCACTTT	TRBV4-2	-	-	TRBJ1-6
CASSPGLKQFF	TGTGCCAGCAGCCCGGGACTAAAGCAGTTCTTC	TRBV11-2	TRBD2	-	TRBJ2-1
CASSLGGDRGGEKLFF	TGTGCCAGCAGCTTAGGTGGAGACAGGGGAGGTGAAAAACTGTTTTTT	TRBV7-2	TRBD1	-	TRBJ1-4
CASGPRWGRNEQFF	TGTGCCAGCGGACCCCGGTGGGGGCGGAATGAGCAGTTCTTC	TRBV28	-	-	TRBJ2-1
CASSQEGGKLFF	TGTGCCAGCAGCCAAGAGGGTGGAAAACTGTTTTTT	TRBV13	-	-	TRBJ1-4
CASRLATMQPQHF	TGTGCCAGCAGGTTGGCTACGATGCAGCCCCAGCATTTT	TRBV5-8	-	-	TRBJ1-5
CASSPPGLQEAQYF	TGTGCCAGCAGCCCCCCGGGACTACAAGAGGCCCAGTACTTC	TRBV7-7	TRBD2	-	TRBJ2-5
CASSELRGMNTEAFF	TGTGCCAGCAGTGAATTGAGGGGCATGAACACTGAAGCTTTCTTT	TRBV25-1	-	-	TRBJ1-1
CASSPVPSENTGELFF	TGTGCCAGCAGCCCCGTCCCCAGCGAGAACACCGGGGAGCTGTTTTTT	TRBV11-2	-	-	TRBJ2-2
CASSIRTGDYGYTF	TGTGCCAGCAGCATCCGGACAGGTGATTATGGCTACACCTTC	TRBV5-6	TRBD1	-	TRBJ1-2
CASSEPGQGDSPLHF	TGTGCCAGCAGTGAGCCGGGACAGGGGGATTCACCCCTCCACTTT	TRBV6-1	TRBD1	-	TRBJ1-6